One and the same sample provided the 15 T cell receptor beta chains below, sequenced in a study of T-cell reconstitution after alpha-beta-depleted transplantation in children. Researchers prepared the TCRbeta library using unique molecular identifiers, the study reports. TCRdb ran MiXCR on the PCR reads and lists one entry per CDR3 protein. The table includes approximately 400,000 distinct CDR3 sequences, approximately 10% detected once. The sequencing here drew on PBMCs from the stem cell graft donor, taken from the stem cell graft. Receptors originate from a human donor who donated a stem cell graft to a child with acute myeloid leukemia.

This chain uses TRBV29-1 with TRBJ2-1, with 11 bases matching TRBD2. The CDR3 runs 17 residues. V was clipped by 3 bases and J by 6 bases; unmatched bases: 13. CDR1 and CDR2 (germline): SQVTM, ANQGSEA. The CDR3 sequence is CSVEVRASGRLGNEQFF. Written as DNA, the CDR3 is TGCAGCGTTGAGGTTAGGGCTAGCGGGAGGCTTGGCAATGAGCAGTTCTTC.

This clonotype occurred many times. This chain uses TRBV2 with TRBJ1-1; D gene uncertain. The CDR3 has 8 residues. CDR1 is SNHLY and CDR2 is FYNNEI in the germline V gene. Trimming took off 0 bases at V and 13 bases at J, with 0 bases between the two ends. In DNA, the CDR3 is TGTGCCAGCAGTGAAGCTTTCTTT. It yields the protein CASSEAFF.

This clonotype was detected a few times. The rearrangement links TRBV25-1 to TRBJ2-3; TRBD1 or TRBD2 may be the D gene (5 bases each). This CDR3 is 14 amino acids long. V lost 3 bases, J lost 0 bases, and 7 bases lay in between. Germline CDR1 and CDR2: MGHDK and SYGVNS. CDR3 nucleotide sequence: TGTGCCAGCAGTGATTGGGACAGCACAGATACGCAGTATTTT. Encoded protein: CASSDWDSTDTQYF.

This clonotype was picked up a small number of times. The chain links TRBV12-3 or TRBV12-4 to TRBJ2-1; 11 bases map to TRBD2. This CDR3 comprises 14 residues. With 3 bases clipped from V and 13 bases from J, the junction kept 8 bases outside the gene matches. The CDR3 DNA is TGTGCCAGCAGTTTCGGCCTAGCGGGGGGAAATCAGTTCTTC. It yields the protein CASSFGLAGGNQFF.

CDR3 protein: CSASGSTNEKLFF. CDR3 DNA sequence: TGCAGCGCCTCGGGTTCAACTAATGAAAAACTGTTTTTT. The gene calls are TRBV29-1 and TRBJ1-4, with D uncertain. V lost 7 bases to trimming and J lost 0 bases, with 9 bases between them. The CDR3 consists of 13 residues. Germline values: CDR1 SQVTM, CDR2 ANQGSEA.

This clonotype has at least ten counts. The chain couples TRBV7-3 to TRBJ2-2; unclear D gene. This CDR3 comprises 12 residues. V gave up 4 bases and J gave up 6 bases, with 6 bases separating them. Looked up from germline, CDR1 is SGHTA and CDR2 is FQGTGA. The CDR3 protein is CASSSRPGELFF. The CDR3 DNA follows: TGTGCCAGCAGCTCCAGACCCGGGGAGCTGTTTTTT. Full variable domain (remainder filled in from reference TRBV7-3 and TRBJ2-2): GAGVSQTPSNKVTEKGKYVELRCDPISGHTALYWYRQSLGQGPEFLIYFQGTGAADDSGLPNDRFFAVRPEGSVSTLKIQRTERGDSAVYLCASSSRPGELFFGEGSRLTVL.

This clonotype was observed at least ten times. In DNA, the CDR3 is TGCAGTGCTATCGGGACAGGCGAAAGGGGGACTGAAGCTTTCTTT. Amino acid sequence: CSAIGTGERGTEAFF. The chain carries TRBV20-1 and TRBJ1-1; TRBD1 aligns across 8 bases. The CDR3 sequence is 15 residues long. CDR1 is DFQATT, CDR2 SNEGSKA, per germline (reference sequence). J lost 5 bases, V lost 4 bases, and 12 bases had no gene match.

In its sample, this clonotype was seen many times. The V call is TRBV5-1, the J call TRBJ2-1; 8 bases fit TRBD1. CDR1 SGHRS and CDR2 YFSETQ come from the germline V gene. The CDR3 is 14 residues long. The junction had 5 bases not matched to a gene; V was cut back by 4 bases and J by 5 bases. CDR3 protein: CASSPGQAHNEQFF. The CDR3 nucleotides are TGCGCCAGCAGCCCGGGACAGGCCCACAATGAGCAGTTCTTC.

V is TRBV5-6 and J is TRBJ2-3; 10 bases agree with TRBD2. Germline CDR1 is SGHDT and CDR2 is YYEEEE. This CDR3 has 15 residues. V trimming: 4 bases; J trimming: 5 bases; junction bases outside the gene matches: 7. The CDR3 sequence is CASSPGLATIDTQYF. CDR3 DNA: TGTGCCAGCAGCCCGGGACTAGCGACCATAGATACGCAGTATTTT.

This clonotype was counted a few times. Here the CDR3 DNA reads TGTGCCAGCAGTGTTGGGTCCCTCGAGCAGTACTTC. It yields the protein CASSVGSLEQYF. The chain has TRBV12-3 or TRBV12-4 and TRBJ2-7; no firm D call. The germline V and J ends were trimmed by 5 bases and 6 bases, with 11 bases remaining between them. This CDR3 is built from 12 residues.

J is TRBJ2-1 and V is TRBV9; 12 bases are shared with TRBD2. This CDR3 is 15 amino acids long. The germline gives CDR1 SGDLS, CDR2 YYNGEE. With 0 bases clipped from V and 8 bases from J, the junction kept 3 bases outside the gene matches. The CDR3 loop reads CASSVGLAGDHEQFF. DNA of the CDR3: TGTGCCAGCAGCGTAGGACTAGCGGGAGATCATGAGCAGTTCTTC. The full variable domain, rest sourced from reference TRBV9 and TRBJ2-1, is DSGVTQTPKHLITATGQRVTLRCSPRSGDLSVYWYQQSLDQGLQFLIQYYNGEERAKGNILERFSAQQFPDLHSELNLSSLELGDSALYFCASSVGLAGDHEQFFGPGTRLTVL.

V usage is TRBV29-1 and J usage is TRBJ1-4; D may be TRBD1 (6 bases). Per germline, CDR1 SQVTM and CDR2 ANQGSEA. This CDR3 spans 11 amino acids. The ends were cut back, 6 bases at V and 8 bases at J, with 10 bases in the middle. The CDR3 DNA reads TGCAGCGTAGCGGACAGCGAAAAACTGTTTTTT. This sequence encodes CSVADSEKLFF.

In regard to this clonotype: One junction end does not reproduce the germline sequence, and a read error may be involved. The V and J genes are TRBV12-3 or TRBV12-4 and TRBJ2-2; TRBD1 matches 10 bases. This CDR3 has 16 residues. CDR3 bases: TGTGCCAGCAGTGCCCGACAGGGGGCCGGCACCAGGGAGCTGTTTTTT. It encodes CASSARQGAGTRELFF.

There are many counts of this clonotype. J is TRBJ1-5 and V is TRBV12-3 or TRBV12-4, with D tentatively TRBD1 (6 bases). This CDR3 contains 13 residues. V gave up 6 bases and J gave up 6 bases, with 12 bases separating them. The CDR3 protein is CASRDGGAQPQHF. CDR3 sequence (DNA): TGTGCCAGCAGGGACGGGGGGGCTCAGCCCCAGCATTTT.

This clonotype was detected only a few times. The chain is built from TRBV7-2 and TRBJ2-2; TRBD1 might be the D (6 bases). Germline CDR1 is SGHTA and CDR2 is FQGNSA. V dropped 8 bases and J dropped 0 bases, with 10 bases sitting between them. The CDR3 contains 14 residues. The CDR3 DNA reads as TGTGCCAGCTTCCCAGGGGCGAACACCGGGGAGCTGTTTTTT. Residues: CASFPGANTGELFF.